These T cell receptor beta chains were read from a single sample in a study of cytomegalovirus exposure and HLA in healthy donors. Measured with immunoSEQ multiplex PCR; TCRdb has only the in-frame clones, and not every one. Here the sample spans about 160,000 clones, 86% being singletons. The sequencing sample was made of PBMCs. These receptors were taken from a woman aged 18 to 35 in good health and CMV-seronegative. CDR3s include the opening cysteine and the closing phenylalanine or tryptophan. A D gene is named only where the DNA matches it firmly. Some rows mark clone size as missing; the rest say once, few, many or name a class of expanded clone.

once TRBJ1-2 TRBV28 TRBD1 CASSLGQARRVYGYTF TGTGCCAGCAGTTTAGGACAGGCTAGGAGAGTCTATGGCTACACCTTC
. TRBJ2-3 TRBV10-2 . CASSEVERGRTQYF TGCGCCAGCAGTGAGGTGGAGCGCGGCCGTACGCAGTATTTT
. TRBJ1-2 TRBV4-1 . CASSQVGTGANYGYTF TGCGCCAGCAGCCAAGTCGGAACGGGAGCTAACTATGGCTACACCTTC
. TRBJ1-1 TRBV19 TRBD1 CASSIGNRGWNTEAFF TGTGCCAGTAGTATCGGCAACAGGGGTTGGAACACTGAAGCTTTCTTT
. TRBJ1-2 TRBV10-3 TRBD1 CAISSGQGDWGYTF TGTGCCATCAGCTCGGGACAGGGGGATTGGGGCTACACCTTC
. TRBJ1-3 TRBV18 . CASSQDFSPGNTIYF TGTGCCAGCTCACAGGACTTCTCGCCAGGAAACACCATATATTTT
. TRBJ2-2 TRBV6-6 . CASSPQRAGELFF TGTGCCAGCAGCCCCCAGCGGGCCGGGGAGCTGTTTTTT
. TRBJ1-5 TRBV27 TRBD1 CASSSSGGDQPQHF TGTGCCAGCAGTTCCTCAGGGGGCGATCAGCCCCAGCATTTT
. TRBJ2-7 TRBV25-1 TRBD2 CASSEWWGGQPYEQYF TGTGCCAGCAGTGAATGGTGGGGAGGGCAGCCCTACGAGCAGTACTTC
. TRBJ1-4 TRBV27 TRBD1 CASSSTGQGFREKLFF TGTGCCAGCAGTTCAACGGGACAGGGCTTTCGTGAAAAACTGTTTTTT
. TRBJ1-1 TRBV11-2 . CASSLRGLQNTEAFF TGTGCCAGCAGCTTAAGGGGCCTGCAGAACACTGAAGCTTTCTTT
. TRBJ2-7 TRBV28 . CASKLDASYEQYF TGTGCCAGCAAACTAGATGCGTCCTACGAGCAGTACTTC
. TRBJ2-5 TRBV28 TRBD2 CASGGAGAQETQYF TGTGCCAGCGGTGGAGCGGGGGCCCAAGAGACCCAGTACTTC
. TRBJ2-7 TRBV27 TRBD2 CASSPYTSDEQYF TGTGCCAGCAGCCCCTATACTAGCGACGAGCAGTACTTC
. TRBJ2-7 TRBV27 TRBD2 CASSSGTSSYEQYF TGTGCCAGCAGTTCCGGGACTAGTAGCTACGAGCAGTACTTC
. TRBJ2-2 TRBV6-1 TRBD2 CASNGGLDNTGELFF TGTGCCAGCAACGGTGGACTAGATAACACCGGGGAGCTGTTTTTT
. TRBJ2-3 TRBV28 . CASSPNLWGESTDTQYF TGTGCCAGCAGTCCAAACTTGTGGGGGGAGTCCACAGATACGCAGTATTTT
. TRBJ2-7 TRBV27 TRBD2 CASSRREGDEQYF TGTGCCAGCAGCCGAAGGGAGGGTGATGAGCAGTACTTC
. TRBJ2-7 TRBV21-1 . CASSIGQGEYEQYF TGTGCCAGCAGCATCGGACAGGGTGAGTACGAGCAGTACTTC
. TRBJ2-3 TRBV5-1 TRBD2 CASSTPSGSTDTQYF TGCGCCAGCAGCACCCCTAGCGGGAGTACAGATACGCAGTATTTT
few TRBJ2-5 TRBV5-1 TRBD1 CASKTGTVQETQYF TGCGCCAGCAAGACGGGGACAGTCCAAGAGACCCAGTACTTC
. TRBJ2-2 TRBV28 . CASSAGYRNTGELFF TGTGCCAGCAGTGCAGGTTATCGGAACACCGGGGAGCTGTTTTTT
. TRBJ2-4 TRBV30 . CAWSPPDYAMIPIQYF TGTGCCTGGAGCCCCCCGGACTACGCCATGATCCCCATTCAGTACTTC
few TRBJ1-4 TRBV5-4 . CASSFQGIEKLFF TGTGCCAGCAGCTTCCAGGGGATTGAAAAACTGTTTTTT
. TRBJ1-2 TRBV14 . CASSQDQFRGTYGYTF TGTGCCAGCAGCCAAGATCAGTTCAGGGGTACCTATGGCTACACCTTC
. TRBJ2-7 TRBV4-1 . CASSLTKSEASPYEQYF TGCGCCAGCAGCCTAACAAAGAGTGAGGCGAGCCCCTACGAGCAGTACTTC
. TRBJ1-1 TRBV18 . CASSPADSTEAFF TGTGCCAGCTCACCAGCAGACAGCACTGAAGCTTTCTTT
. TRBJ2-1 TRBV19 TRBD2 CASSIRLAGDASSYNEQFF TGTGCCAGTAGTATACGCCTAGCGGGGGATGCTAGCTCCTACAATGAGCAGTTCTTC
. TRBJ2-7 TRBV11-2 . CASSLGRQTEQYF TGTGCCAGCAGCTTAGGCAGGCAGACCGAGCAGTACTTC
. TRBJ2-7 TRBV7-9 . CASSTAPSRSFYEQYF TGTGCCAGCAGCACCGCGCCTAGTCGGAGTTTTTACGAGCAGTACTTC
once TRBJ1-5 TRBV30 TRBD1 CAWKRQGNQPQHF TGTGCCTGGAAAAGACAGGGGAATCAGCCCCAGCATTTT
. TRBJ2-3 TRBV5-1 TRBD2 CASSLTIAGGSTDTQYF TGCGCCAGCAGCCTTACTATAGCGGGAGGGAGCACAGATACGCAGTATTTT
. TRBJ2-1 TRBV29-1 . CSVGTWNEQFF TGCAGCGTTGGGACTTGGAATGAGCAGTTCTTC
many TRBJ2-1 TRBV4-1 TRBD1 CASSHYRGNEQFF TGCGCCAGCAGCCACTACAGGGGCAATGAGCAGTTCTTC
. TRBJ2-1 TRBV4-1 . CASSLTGRQFF TGCGCCAGCAGCCTGACGGGAAGACAGTTCTTC
. TRBJ1-1 TRBV19 TRBD1 CASSPVETGGTEAFF TGTGCCAGTAGTCCCGTCGAGACAGGGGGCACTGAAGCTTTCTTT
. TRBJ1-5 TRBV13 . CASLLGPQHF TGTGCCAGCTTGCTCGGGCCCCAGCATTTT
. TRBJ2-3 TRBV29-1 . CSVELGADFTDTQYF TGCAGCGTTGAATTGGGGGCGGACTTCACAGATACGCAGTATTTT
few TRBJ1-1 TRBV19 TRBD1 CASSPRDSNTEAFF TGTGCCAGTAGCCCGCGGGACAGCAACACTGAAGCTTTCTTT
. TRBJ2-1 TRBV7-9 . CASSSTSNEQFF TGTGCCAGCAGCTCGACTAGCAATGAGCAGTTCTTC
. TRBJ1-5 TRBV5-1 . CASSLEASNQPQHF TGCGCCAGCAGCTTGGAAGCAAGCAATCAGCCCCAGCATTTT
. TRBJ2-5 TRBV9 . CASSPAGLSQETQYF TGTGCCAGCAGTCCGGCAGGGCTCTCCCAAGAGACCCAGTACTTC
. TRBJ2-1 TRBV30 . CAWSVFRSEQFF TGTGCCTGGAGTGTATTTCGGAGTGAGCAGTTCTTC
. TRBJ2-7 TRBV6-5 . CASSSGTGSYEQYF TGTGCCAGCAGCTCCGGGACTGGCTCCTACGAGCAGTACTTC
once TRBJ2-3 TRBV6-1 . CASSEARGSTDTQYF TGTGCCAGCAGTGAAGCGCGAGGGAGCACAGATACGCAGTATTTT
. TRBJ2-7 TRBV28 . CASRYRDKPSGSYEQYF TGTGCCAGCAGGTATCGTGATAAGCCAAGTGGCTCCTACGAGCAGTACTTC
. TRBJ1-5 TRBV28 TRBD1 CASILQGAGQPQHF TGTGCCAGCATCCTACAGGGGGCAGGTCAGCCCCAGCATTTT
. TRBJ1-4 TRBV7-9 TRBD1 CASSSRDRVYGKLFF TGTGCCAGCAGCTCTCGGGACAGGGTATACGGAAAACTGTTTTTT
. TRBJ2-5 TRBV7-9 . CASSPPGRETQYF TGTGCCAGCAGCCCGCCCGGCAGGGAGACCCAGTACTTC
. TRBJ2-2 TRBV5-1 . CASSQNGFTGELFF TGCGCCAGCAGCCAAAACGGGTTTACCGGGGAGCTGTTTTTT
. TRBJ2-1 TRBV13 TRBD2 CASSLGAQRGAYNEQFF TGTGCCAGCAGCTTAGGAGCCCAGCGGGGGGCCTACAATGAGCAGTTCTTC
. TRBJ1-1 TRBV28 TRBD1 CASLTGVEAFF TGTGCCAGCCTCACAGGGGTTGAAGCTTTCTTT
few TRBJ2-5 TRBV2 TRBD2 CASSDTSGETQYF TGTGCCAGCAGTGATACTAGCGGAGAGACCCAGTACTTC
. TRBJ2-3 TRBV5-1 . CASSLQGPSTDTQYF TGCGCCAGCAGCTTACAGGGTCCTAGCACAGATACGCAGTATTTT
. TRBJ1-6 TRBV10-3 TRBD1 CAISEGQGKGSPLHF TGTGCCATCAGTGAGGGACAGGGTAAAGGCTCACCCCTCCACTTT
. TRBJ2-2 TRBV7-8 . CASSLDVAYGELFF TGTGCCAGCAGCTTAGACGTAGCTTACGGGGAGCTGTTTTTT
. TRBJ1-4 TRBV28 TRBD1 CASSLTQGALGKLFF TGTGCCAGCAGTTTAACGCAGGGGGCTCTTGGAAAACTGTTTTTT
once TRBJ2-5 TRBV28 . CASSLVGSGGRETQYF TGTGCCAGCAGTTTAGTGGGTTCCGGGGGGCGAGAGACCCAGTACTTC
. TRBJ1-2 TRBV5-4 . CASVPGKASYGYTF TGTGCCAGTGTCCCCGGGAAGGCTAGCTATGGCTACACCTTC
. TRBJ2-7 TRBV5-1 . CASSLRSGPAYEQYF TGCGCCAGCAGCTTGAGGAGCGGGCCCGCCTACGAGCAGTACTTC